The 8 T cell receptor beta chains given below trace back to one sample, sequenced in a study of T cells after yellow fever vaccination. MiXCR, applied by TCRdb to the 5' RACE reads, yields one record per CDR3 protein. In the table there are under 700,000 distinct CDR3 sequences, about a sixth of which are singletons. The sample in question was PBMCs, obtained about 5 days after the first yellow fever vaccination. The receptors here all came from a man aged 18 to 35 who received the YFV17D yellow fever vaccine.

This clonotype showed up just a few times. The chain combines TRBV5-1 with TRBJ1-4; D is undetermined. V lost 4 bases and J lost 8, with 18 bases in between. The length of the CDR3 is 15 residues. Germline CDR1 SGHRS, CDR2 YFSETQ. Here the CDR3 reads CASSPRAQGGEKLFF. CDR3 DNA: TGCGCCAGCAGCCCTCGGGCCCAAGGAGGGGAAAAACTGTTTTTT.

The rearrangement uses TRBV21-1 and TRBJ2-5; the table assigns TRBD2, which was not confirmed against the DNA. TRBV21-1 corresponds to a pseudogene. This CDR3 spans 21 amino acids. The CDR3 DNA follows: TGTGCCAGCAGCAAAGCAGGGAGGAAGGCAGAGAAGGACTGCTTCGGGGAGACCCAGTACTTC. Encoded protein: CASSKAGRKAEKDCFGETQYF.

Note on this clonotype: A much larger clone differs from this one at a single base, so this may be a read error. The chain is built from TRBV18 and TRBJ2-5; D unresolved. The CDR3 spans 12 residues. Germline CDR1 is KGHSH and CDR2 is LQKENI. Trimming removed 1 base at V and 6 bases at J, with 6 bases between. DNA of the CDR3: TGTGCCAGCTCACCACAGCAAAAGACCCAGTACTTC. Its protein product is CASSPQQKTQYF.

This clonotype was observed a handful of times. This sequence joins TRBV4-3 and TRBJ2-5; 8 bases fit TRBD2. Per the germline V gene, CDR1 is LGHNA and CDR2 is YSLEER. V lost 1 base to trimming and J lost 3 bases; unmatched junction nucleotides: 13. The CDR3 covers 18 residues. The CDR3 loop reads CASSQGYRRAGGKETQYF. Written as DNA, the CDR3 is TGCGCCAGCAGCCAAGGGTATAGACGGGCGGGGGGTAAAGAGACCCAGTACTTC.

This clonotype was picked up a small number of times. V is TRBV11-2 and J is TRBJ2-1; possible D gene TRBD2, 6 bases. V lost 3 bases and J 8 bases, leaving 14 bases between the germline ends. Germline CDR1 is SGHAT and CDR2 is FQNNGV. CDR3 length: 14 amino acids. The CDR3 region has the DNA TGTGCCAGCAGCTTGTTGGTGGGGGGATATGAGCAGTTCTTC. As protein: CASSLLVGGYEQFF.

This clonotype has a count of ten or more. The chain carries TRBV7-2 and TRBJ2-2; D assignment may be TRBD1 or TRBD2 (7 bases each). V was trimmed by 3 bases and J by 2 bases, leaving 13 bases between them. Germline-derived CDR1 and CDR2 are SGHTA and FQGNSA. This CDR3 is built from 16 residues. CDR3 sequence (DNA): TGTGCCAGCAGCTTGGGGGGGACAGCCAACACCGGGGAGCTGTTTTTT. This gives the protein CASSLGGTANTGELFF.

This clonotype was observed a few times. V usage is TRBV28 and J usage is TRBJ1-5, with D possibly being TRBD1 (6 bases). CDR3 size: 13 residues. The V gene's germline CDR1 is MDHEN and CDR2 SYDVKM. V gave up 4 bases and J gave up 5 bases, with 9 bases separating them. CDR3 sequence reads: CASSWGQHQPQHF. The CDR3 coding sequence is TGTGCCAGCAGTTGGGGGCAGCATCAGCCCCAGCATTTT.

This clonotype was counted only a few times. This chain joins TRBV20-1 and TRBJ2-3; possible D gene TRBD1, 5 bases. The CDR3 totals 13 residues. The germline gives CDR1 DFQATT, CDR2 SNEGSKA (reference sequence). V was trimmed by 6 bases and J by 10 bases, leaving 20 bases between them. The CDR3 region has the DNA TGCAGTGCAAACCCTACCGCCCCACAGGCGCAGTATTTT. Its translation is CSANPTAPQAQYF.